This T cell receptor beta chain was retrieved from a study of T-cell reconstitution after alpha-beta-depleted transplantation in children. This clonotype was counted once. Antigen specificity is unknown. Preparing the TCRbeta library involved the use of unique molecular identifiers. TCRdb re-called the PCR reads with MiXCR, one entry per CDR3 protein. The sample has around 500,000 distinct CDR3 sequences; 23% are singletons. Regarding the study as a whole: Several hundred expanded graft clones reportedly gave rise to the alpha-beta T cells present about two months after transplant. One year after transplant, T-cell counts and diversity came mostly from newly produced T cells.

The receptor's source is a boy under three years old who had a stem cell transplant for acute myeloid leukemia, so the T cells may come from the graft donor. The sample in question was PBMCs, mostly from graft donor cells, obtained 360 days after TCRalphabeta/CD19-depleted stem cell transplant.

This chain's CDR3 is CASSSVNTRELFF. CDR3 DNA sequence: TGTGCCAGCAGCTCCGTAAACACTCGGGAGCTGTTTTTT. The chain is built from TRBV5-4 and TRBJ2-2; D gene uncertain. Trimming took off 3 bases at V and 9 bases at J, with 12 bases between the two ends. Germline lookup yields CDR1 SGHNT and CDR2 YYREEE (reference sequence). The CDR3 runs 13 residues.